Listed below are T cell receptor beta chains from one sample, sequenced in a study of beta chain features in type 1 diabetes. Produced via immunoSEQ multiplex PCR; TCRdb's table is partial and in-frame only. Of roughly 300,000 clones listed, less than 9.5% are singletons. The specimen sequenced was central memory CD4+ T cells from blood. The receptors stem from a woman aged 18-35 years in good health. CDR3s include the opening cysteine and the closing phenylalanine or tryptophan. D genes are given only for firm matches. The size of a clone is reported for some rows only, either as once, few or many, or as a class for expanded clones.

TGCGCCAGCAGCTACGGACCAGGAGGGGAGACCCAGTACTTC | CASSYGPGGETQYF | - | TRBJ2-5 | - | TRBV5-1
TGCAGTGCCGGGACAACCTACGAGCAGTACTTC | CSAGTTYEQYF | - | TRBJ2-7 | few | TRBV20-1
TGTGCCAGCAGCTTAGGTCAAGCGGGTGGCTACACCTTC | CASSLGQAGGYTF | - | TRBJ1-2 | few | TRBV7-2
TGTGCCAGCAGTGCCCCCCCGGGACTAGCGGGATCATTCAAAAACATTCAGTACTTC | CASSAPPGLAGSFKNIQYF | TRBD2 | TRBJ2-4 | - | TRBV28
TGTGCCAGCGGAAGACAGGGCATTTCCTACGAGCAGTACTTC | CASGRQGISYEQYF | TRBD1 | TRBJ2-7 | many | TRBV7-9
TGCGCCAGCAGCCAAGCACAGACTAATGAAAAACTGGTTTTT | CASSQAQTNEKLVF | - | TRBJ1-4 | few | TRBV4-3
TGTGCCACCAGCTCCCCGGCGCGGGAGATCGGGACCCAGTACTTC | CATSSPAREIGTQYF | TRBD2 | TRBJ2-5 | few | TRBV15
TGTGCCAGCAGCAGAAAAGGGACTGCGAACACCGGGGAGCTGTTTTTT | CASSRKGTANTGELFF | - | TRBJ2-2 | many | TRBV9
TGTGCCAGCAGCTTGGGACGACAGGGTCTAAAAGCTTTCTTT | CASSLGRQGLKAFF | TRBD1 | TRBJ1-1 | - | TRBV5-8
TGTGCCAGCAGTTTGGCAGGAAAAACCACTGAAGCTTTCTTT | CASSLAGKTTEAFF | - | TRBJ1-1 | - | TRBV27
TGTGCCAGCAGCTTAGTTTGGCGGGCGGCAGATACGCAGTATTTT | CASSLVWRAADTQYF | - | TRBJ2-3 | - | TRBV7-2
TGTGCTAGCAGCTTTGGCGGGAGCAACGAGCAGTACTTC | CASSFGGSNEQYF | TRBD2 | TRBJ2-7 | - | TRBV7-7
TGCGCCAGCAGCCAAGATCCTGCAGGGTACTACGAGCAGTACTTC | CASSQDPAGYYEQYF | - | TRBJ2-7 | few | TRBV4-1
TGCGCCAGCAGCTTTTCTAGCGGGAGAAACTCCTACGAGCAGTACTTC | CASSFSSGRNSYEQYF | TRBD2 | TRBJ2-7 | few | TRBV5-1
TGTGCCAGCCACGCGGCTTTTAGCTCCTACGAGCAGTACTTC | CASHAAFSSYEQYF | - | TRBJ2-7 | few | TRBV11-2
TGTGCCAGCAGCTTAGAGAGAGGGACAAACTATGGCTACACCTTC | CASSLERGTNYGYTF | - | TRBJ1-2 | few | TRBV7-2
TGTGCCAGCAGATCACAGGGTGGTTACGAGCAGTACTTC | CASRSQGGYEQYF | - | TRBJ2-7 | few | TRBV5-6
TGCGCCAGCAGCTCGATGACAGGGACCGGGGAGCTGTTTTTT | CASSSMTGTGELFF | TRBD1 | TRBJ2-2 | - | TRBV5-1
TGTGCCAGCAGCCCCAAGTGGGCGGACGAGCAGTACTTC | CASSPKWADEQYF | - | TRBJ2-7 | few | TRBV13
TGCGCCAGCAGCGACGGGACTAGTGGCTTTTCGGATACGCAGTATTTT | CASSDGTSGFSDTQYF | TRBD2 | TRBJ2-3 | few | TRBV5-1
TGTGCCAGCAGGCTACTCCCACGGGAGACCCAGTACTTC | CASRLLPRETQYF | - | TRBJ2-5 | - | TRBV6-1
TGTGCCACCAGCAGAGTTCAAGGGTATGGTGACGTAGCTTTCTTT | CATSRVQGYGDVAFF | - | TRBJ1-1 | - | TRBV15
TGTGCCAGCAGCGCAACAGGGTTAGGTAATCAGCCCCAGCATTTT | CASSATGLGNQPQHF | - | TRBJ1-5 | few | TRBV9
TGTGCCATCAGTGAATGGACAGGGAATGAGCAGTTCTTC | CAISEWTGNEQFF | TRBD1 | TRBJ2-1 | many | TRBV10-3
TGCGCCAGCAGCCAAGACGCGGCCCGGGGACAGTCTAACTATGGCTACACCTTC | CASSQDAARGQSNYGYTF | TRBD1 | TRBJ1-2 | few | TRBV4-3
TGCGCCAGCAGCGGGACAGGGGGGCCCGGATACGAGCAGTACTTC | CASSGTGGPGYEQYF | TRBD1 | TRBJ2-7 | - | TRBV5-1
TGTGCCAGCAGCGAGGCTCCAGGGGTCCACTATGGCTACACCTTC | CASSEAPGVHYGYTF | - | TRBJ1-2 | many | TRBV5-5
TGTGCCAGCAGTTCACAGGGGCCCAACACCCGCACAGATACGCAGTATTTT | CASSSQGPNTRTDTQYF | TRBD1 | TRBJ2-3 | few | TRBV27
TGTGCCAGCAGCGTAGGGGACCTCGTCGGGGATCAGCCCCAGCATTTT | CASSVGDLVGDQPQHF | - | TRBJ1-5 | - | TRBV9
TGTGCCAGCAGCTTACAGGGGCCCTACGAGCAGTACTTC | CASSLQGPYEQYF | - | TRBJ2-7 | few | TRBV7-9
TGTGCCAGTAGTGATCGGACTAGCGGAACAGATACGCAGTATTTT | CASSDRTSGTDTQYF | TRBD2 | TRBJ2-3 | - | TRBV19